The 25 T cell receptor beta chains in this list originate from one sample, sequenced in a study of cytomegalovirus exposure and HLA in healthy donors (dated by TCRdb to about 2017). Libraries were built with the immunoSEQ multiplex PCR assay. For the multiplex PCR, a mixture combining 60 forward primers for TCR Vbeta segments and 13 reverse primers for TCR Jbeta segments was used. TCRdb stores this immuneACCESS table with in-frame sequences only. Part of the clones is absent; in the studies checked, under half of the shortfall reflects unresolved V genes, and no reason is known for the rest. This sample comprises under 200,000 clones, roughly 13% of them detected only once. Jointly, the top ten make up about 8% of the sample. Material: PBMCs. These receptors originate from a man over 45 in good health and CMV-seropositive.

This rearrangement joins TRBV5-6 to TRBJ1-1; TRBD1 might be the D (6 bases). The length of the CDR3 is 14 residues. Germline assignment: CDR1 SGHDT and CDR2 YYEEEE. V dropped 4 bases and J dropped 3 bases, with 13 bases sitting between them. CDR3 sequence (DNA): TGTGCCAGCAGCCAGATCCCAGGGGACACTGAAGCTTTCTTT. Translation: CASSQIPGDTEAFF.

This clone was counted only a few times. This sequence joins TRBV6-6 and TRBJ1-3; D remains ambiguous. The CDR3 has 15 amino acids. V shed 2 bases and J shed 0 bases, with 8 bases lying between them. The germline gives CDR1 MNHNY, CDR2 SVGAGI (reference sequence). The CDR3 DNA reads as TGTGCCAGCAGTTACCTCCCCTTCTCTGGAAACACCATATATTTT. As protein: CASSYLPFSGNTIYF.

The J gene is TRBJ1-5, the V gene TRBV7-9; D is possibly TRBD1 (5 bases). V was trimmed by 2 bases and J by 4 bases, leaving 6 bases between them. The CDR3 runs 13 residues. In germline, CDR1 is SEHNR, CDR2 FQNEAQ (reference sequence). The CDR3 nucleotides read TGTGCCAGCAGCTTACCAGGGAATCAGCCCCAGCATTTT. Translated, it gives CASSLPGNQPQHF.

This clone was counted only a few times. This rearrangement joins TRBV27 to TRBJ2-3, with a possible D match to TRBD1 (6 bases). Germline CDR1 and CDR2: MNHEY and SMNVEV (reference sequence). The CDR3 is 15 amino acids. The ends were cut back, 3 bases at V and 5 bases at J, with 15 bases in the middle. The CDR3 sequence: CASSFLRGVGDTQYF. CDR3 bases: TGTGCCAGCAGTTTTCTCAGGGGAGTCGGAGATACGCAGTATTTT.

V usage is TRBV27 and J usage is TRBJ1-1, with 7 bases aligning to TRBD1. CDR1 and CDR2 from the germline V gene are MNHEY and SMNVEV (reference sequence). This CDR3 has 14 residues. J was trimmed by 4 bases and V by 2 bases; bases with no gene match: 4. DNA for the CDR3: TGTGCCAGCAGTTTAAGGGGGCGCGGCACTGAAGCTTTCTTT. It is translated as CASSLRGRGTEAFF.

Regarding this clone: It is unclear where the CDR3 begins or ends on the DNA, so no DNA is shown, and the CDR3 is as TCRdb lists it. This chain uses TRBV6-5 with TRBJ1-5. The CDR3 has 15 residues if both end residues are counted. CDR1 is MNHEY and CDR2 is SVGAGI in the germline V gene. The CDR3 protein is CASSTSGGSTQPQHF.

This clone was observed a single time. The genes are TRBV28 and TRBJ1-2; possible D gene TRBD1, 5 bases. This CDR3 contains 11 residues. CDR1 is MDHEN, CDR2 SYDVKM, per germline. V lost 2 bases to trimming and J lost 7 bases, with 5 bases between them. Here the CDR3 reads CASSLRGGYTF. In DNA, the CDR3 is TGTGCCAGCAGTTTAAGGGGTGGCTACACCTTC.

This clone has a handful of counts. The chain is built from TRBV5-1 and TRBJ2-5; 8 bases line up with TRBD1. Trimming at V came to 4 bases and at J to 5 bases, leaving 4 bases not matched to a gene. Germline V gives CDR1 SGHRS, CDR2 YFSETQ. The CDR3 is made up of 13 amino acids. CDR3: CASSQGARETQYF. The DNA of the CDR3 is TGCGCCAGCAGCCAGGGGGCGCGGGAGACCCAGTACTTC.

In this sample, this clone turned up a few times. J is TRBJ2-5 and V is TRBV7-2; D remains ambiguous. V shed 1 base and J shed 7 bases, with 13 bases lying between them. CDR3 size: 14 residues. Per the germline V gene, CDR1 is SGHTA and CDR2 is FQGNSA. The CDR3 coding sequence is TGTGCCAGCAGCTTAGAAGCTAGTAAGAGGACCCAGTACTTC. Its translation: CASSLEASKRTQYF.

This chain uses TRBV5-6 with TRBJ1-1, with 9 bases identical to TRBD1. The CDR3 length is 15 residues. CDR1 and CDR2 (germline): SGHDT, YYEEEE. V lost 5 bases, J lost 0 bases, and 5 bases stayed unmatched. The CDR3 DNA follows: TGTGCCAGCAGGGGACAGGGATTCATGAACACTGAAGCTTTCTTT. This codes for CASRGQGFMNTEAFF.

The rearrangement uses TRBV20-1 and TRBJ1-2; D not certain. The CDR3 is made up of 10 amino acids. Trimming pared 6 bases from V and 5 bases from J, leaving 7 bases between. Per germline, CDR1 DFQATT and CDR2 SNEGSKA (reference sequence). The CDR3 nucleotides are TGCAGTGCAGCCGCTTATGGCTACACCTTC. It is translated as CSAAAYGYTF.

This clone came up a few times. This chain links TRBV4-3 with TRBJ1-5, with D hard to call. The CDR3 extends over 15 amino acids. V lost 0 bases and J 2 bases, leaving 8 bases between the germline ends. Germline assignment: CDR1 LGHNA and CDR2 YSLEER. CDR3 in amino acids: CASSQDSSGNQPQHF. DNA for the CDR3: TGCGCCAGCAGCCAAGATTCTAGTGGCAATCAGCCCCAGCATTTT.

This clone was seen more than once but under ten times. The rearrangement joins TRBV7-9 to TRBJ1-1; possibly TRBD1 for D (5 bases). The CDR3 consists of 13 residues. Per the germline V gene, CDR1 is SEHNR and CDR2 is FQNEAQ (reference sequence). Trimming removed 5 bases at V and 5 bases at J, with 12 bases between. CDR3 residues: CASSRGGDTEAFF. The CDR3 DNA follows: TGTGCCAGCAGCCGGGGGGGGGATACTGAAGCTTTCTTT.

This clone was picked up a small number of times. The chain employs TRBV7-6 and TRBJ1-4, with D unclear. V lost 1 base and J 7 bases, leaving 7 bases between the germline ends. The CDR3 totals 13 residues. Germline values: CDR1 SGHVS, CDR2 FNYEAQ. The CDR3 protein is CASSLGVREKLFF. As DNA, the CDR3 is TGTGCCAGCAGCTTAGGAGTCCGTGAAAAACTGTTTTTT. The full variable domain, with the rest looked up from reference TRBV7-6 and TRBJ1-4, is GAGVSQSPRYKVTKRGQDVALRCDPISGHVSLYWYRQALGQGPEFLTYFNYEAQQDKSGLPNDRFSAERPEGSISTLTIQRTEQRDSAMYRCASSLGVREKLFFGSGTQLSVL.

CDR3 sequence: CASSLAAASNYGYTF. Here the CDR3 DNA reads TGTGCCAGCAGCTTAGCGGCAGCGTCTAACTATGGCTACACCTTC. The chain combines TRBV7-9 with TRBJ1-2, with D unclear. This CDR3 is built from 15 residues. Germline values: CDR1 SEHNR, CDR2 FQNEAQ (reference sequence). V lost 0 bases and J lost 0, with 8 bases in between.

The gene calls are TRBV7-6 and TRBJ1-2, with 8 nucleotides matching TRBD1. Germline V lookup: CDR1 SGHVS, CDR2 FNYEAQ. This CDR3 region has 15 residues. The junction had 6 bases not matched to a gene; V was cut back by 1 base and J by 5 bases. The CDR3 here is CASSLGGQGSYGYTF. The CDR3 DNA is TGTGCCAGCAGCTTAGGTGGACAGGGTTCATATGGCTACACCTTC.

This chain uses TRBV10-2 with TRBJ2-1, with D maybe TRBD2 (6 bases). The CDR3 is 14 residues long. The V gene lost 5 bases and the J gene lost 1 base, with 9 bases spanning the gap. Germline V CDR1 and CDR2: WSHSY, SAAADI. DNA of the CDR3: TGCGCCAGCAGTTCTGGGAGGTCCTACAATGAGCAGTTCTTC. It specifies CASSSGRSYNEQFF.

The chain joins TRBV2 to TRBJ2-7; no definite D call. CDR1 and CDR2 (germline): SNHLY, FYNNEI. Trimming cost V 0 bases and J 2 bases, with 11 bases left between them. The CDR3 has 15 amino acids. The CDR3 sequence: CASSEAPSHAYEQYF. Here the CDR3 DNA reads TGTGCCAGCAGTGAAGCCCCGAGTCACGCCTACGAGCAGTACTTC.

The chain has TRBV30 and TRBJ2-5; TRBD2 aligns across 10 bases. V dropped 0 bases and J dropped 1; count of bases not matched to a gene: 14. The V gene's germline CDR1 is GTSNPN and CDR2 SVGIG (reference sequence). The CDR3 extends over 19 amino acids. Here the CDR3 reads CAWSVLWSSGGLTQETQYF. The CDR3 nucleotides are TGTGCCTGGAGTGTACTCTGGTCTAGCGGGGGCCTAACCCAAGAGACCCAGTACTTC.

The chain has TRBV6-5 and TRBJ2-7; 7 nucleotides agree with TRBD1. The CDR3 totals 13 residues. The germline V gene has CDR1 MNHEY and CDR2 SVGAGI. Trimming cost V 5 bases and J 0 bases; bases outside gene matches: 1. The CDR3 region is CASSDRDSYEQYF. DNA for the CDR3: TGTGCCAGCAGTGACAGGGACTCCTACGAGCAGTACTTC.

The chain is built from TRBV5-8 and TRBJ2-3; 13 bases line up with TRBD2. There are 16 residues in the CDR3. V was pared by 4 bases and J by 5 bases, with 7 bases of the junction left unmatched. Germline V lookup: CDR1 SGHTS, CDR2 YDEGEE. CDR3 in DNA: TGTGCCAGCAGCACCGGGACTAGCGGGATTGGAGATACGCAGTATTTT. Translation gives CASSTGTSGIGDTQYF.

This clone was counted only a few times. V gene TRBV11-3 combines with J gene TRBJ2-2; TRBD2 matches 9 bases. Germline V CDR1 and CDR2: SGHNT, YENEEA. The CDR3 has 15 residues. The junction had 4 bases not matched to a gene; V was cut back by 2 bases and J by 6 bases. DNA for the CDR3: TGTGCCAGCAGCTTAATGGCGGGGGGGGCCGGGGAGCTGTTTTTT. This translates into CASSLMAGGAGELFF.

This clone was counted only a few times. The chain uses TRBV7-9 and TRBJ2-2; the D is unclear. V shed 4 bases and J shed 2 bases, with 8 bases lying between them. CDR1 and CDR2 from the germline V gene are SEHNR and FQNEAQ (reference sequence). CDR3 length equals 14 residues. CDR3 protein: CASSSLYNTGELFF. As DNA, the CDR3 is TGTGCCAGCAGCTCCTTATATAACACCGGGGAGCTGTTTTTT. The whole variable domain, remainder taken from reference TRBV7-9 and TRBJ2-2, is DTGVSQNPRHKITKRGQNVTFRCDPISEHNRLYWYRQTLGQGPEFLTYFQNEAQLEKSRLLSDRFSAERPKGSFSTLEIQRTEQGDSAMYLCASSSLYNTGELFFGEGSRLTVL.

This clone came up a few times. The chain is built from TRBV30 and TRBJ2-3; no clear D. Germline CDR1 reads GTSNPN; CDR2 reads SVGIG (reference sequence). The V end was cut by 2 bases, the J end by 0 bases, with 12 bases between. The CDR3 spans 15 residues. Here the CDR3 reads CAWSFESTSTDTQYF. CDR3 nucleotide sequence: TGTGCCTGGAGTTTTGAGTCTACTAGCACAGATACGCAGTATTTT.

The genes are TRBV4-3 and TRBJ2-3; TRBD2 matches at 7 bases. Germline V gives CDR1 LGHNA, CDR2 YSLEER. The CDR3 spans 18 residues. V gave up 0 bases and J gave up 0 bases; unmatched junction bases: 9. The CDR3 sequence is CASSQDMSSGSSTDTQYF. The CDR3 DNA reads TGCGCCAGCAGCCAAGATATGTCTAGCGGTTCTAGCACAGATACGCAGTATTTT.